This TCR beta chain was profiled in a study of blood T cell repertoires in COVID-19. Study-level information: Some COVID-19 samples were acute and others convalescent; all came from the United States, Italy and Spain. Sources were T cells, B-cell-depleted T cells, or PBMCs; the material itself was cDNA or gDNA.

Source study methods: Estimation of nucleated cell counts relied on the amplification of reference gene primers. Clones were read by immunoSEQ multiplex PCR, and TCRdb kept only the in-frame ones, dropping some. That table furnishes V, J and clone size, whereas the DNA furnished D and trimming. The data hold 2,500 to 3,500 clones, with 85% to 90% observed a single time. The TCR comes from a human donor with active COVID-19. The donor label of this sample is uncertain. The sample consisted of peripheral blood.

The CDR3 coding sequence is TGTGCTAGTGGTTTGGCCGGCCTAGCGGGGGTCGGCGAGCAGTACTTC. Translating it yields CASGLAGLAGVGEQYF. The chain uses TRBV12-5 and TRBJ2-7; 10 bases match TRBD2. Germline CDR1 is LGHNT and CDR2 is FRNRAP. With 1 base clipped from V and 6 bases from J, the junction kept 9 bases outside the gene matches. The CDR3 contains 16 residues.